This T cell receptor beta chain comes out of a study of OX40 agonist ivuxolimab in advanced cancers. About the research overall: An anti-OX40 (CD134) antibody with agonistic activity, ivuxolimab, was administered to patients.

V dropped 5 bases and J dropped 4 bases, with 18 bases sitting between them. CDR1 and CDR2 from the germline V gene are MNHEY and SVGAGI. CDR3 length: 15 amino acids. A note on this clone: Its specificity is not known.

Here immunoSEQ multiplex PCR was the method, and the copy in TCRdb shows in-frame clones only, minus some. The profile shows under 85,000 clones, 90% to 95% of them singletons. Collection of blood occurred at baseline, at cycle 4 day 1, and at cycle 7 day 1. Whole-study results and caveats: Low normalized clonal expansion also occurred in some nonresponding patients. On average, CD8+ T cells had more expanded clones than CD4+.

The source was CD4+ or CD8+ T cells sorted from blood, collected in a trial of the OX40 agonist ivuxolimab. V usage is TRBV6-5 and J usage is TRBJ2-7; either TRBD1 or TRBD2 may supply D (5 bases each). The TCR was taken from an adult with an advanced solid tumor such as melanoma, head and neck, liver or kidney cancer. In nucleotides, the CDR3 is TGTGCCAGCAGTACTACCGCTCGGGGCAGGTACGAGCAGTACTTC. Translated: CASSTTARGRYEQYF.